One sample yielded the 11 T cell receptor beta chains listed below, sequenced in a study of vaccination effects on CD4 cells after COVID-19. These receptors are not linked to any known antigen. Scientists isolated CD4+ T cells after a roughly ten-day culture period ended. Infection dated between March and December 2020, before the Alpha, Beta and Delta variants reached the United States. Each participant was administered two doses of either the BNT162b2 or the mRNA-1273 vaccine. Profiling relied on immunoSEQ multiplex PCR, and the TCRdb table lists in-frame clones only, not all of them. The sample consists of tens of thousands of clones, nearly 75% of them appearing once. The sequencing used CD4+ T cells from PBMCs cultured without peptide, collected after COVID-19 vaccination. These receptors were collected from a human donor who had a prior SARS-CoV-2 infection.

This clone appeared once. This chain uses TRBV6-5 with TRBJ1-1; D is undetermined. Trimming pared 2 bases from V and 7 bases from J, leaving 11 bases between. Germline-derived CDR1 and CDR2 are MNHEY and SVGAGI. This CDR3 has 13 amino acids. CDR3 in DNA: TGTGCCAGCAGTTACAGCGGCACCTATGAAGCTTTCTTT. Translating gives CASSYSGTYEAFF.

This rearrangement joins TRBV5-1 to TRBJ2-5, with D uncertain. The CDR3 has 14 residues. V was cut by 4 bases and J by 4 bases, with 14 bases left in between. CDR1 is SGHRS and CDR2 is YFSETQ in the germline V gene. Here the CDR3 reads CASSKDPGTETQYF. Written as DNA, the CDR3 is TGCGCCAGCAGCAAAGACCCCGGCACAGAGACCCAGTACTTC.

This chain links TRBV4-2 with TRBJ1-4, with D perhaps TRBD1 (6 bases). Trimming left V 1 base short and J 3 bases short, with 9 bases between. CDR3 size: 15 residues. Germline CDR1 reads LGHNA; CDR2 reads YNFKEQ. CDR3 sequence: CASSQGSGANEKLFF. The CDR3 bases are TGTGCCAGCAGCCAAGGTTCAGGGGCTAATGAAAAACTGTTTTTT.

The genes are TRBV6-1 and TRBJ2-5; D is ambiguous. Trimming removed 3 bases at V and 2 bases at J, with 7 bases between. CDR3 length equals 13 residues. The germline CDR1 and CDR2 sequences are MNHNS and SASEGT. The CDR3 DNA is TGTGCCAGCAGTGATTTCCGACAAGAGACCCAGTACTTC. This gives the protein CASSDFRQETQYF.

This clone was picked up a small number of times. The J gene is TRBJ2-3, the V gene TRBV27; 13 bases are shared with TRBD2. In germline, CDR1 is MNHEY, CDR2 SMNVEV (reference sequence). The CDR3 totals 22 residues. The junction had 21 bases not matched to a gene; V was cut back by 4 bases and J by 2 bases. The DNA for the CDR3 is TGTGCCAGCAGTTGGGGGCCCCGACTAGCGGGGGGATGGAGTAGGTTCACAGATACGCAGTATTTT. Translating it yields CASSWGPRLAGGWSRFTDTQYF.

Only a few counts were recorded for this clone. The chain combines TRBV6-2 or TRBV6-3 with TRBJ2-3, with 9 bases lining up with TRBD2. Per germline, CDR1 MNHEY and CDR2 SVGEGT. The CDR3 length is 16 residues. Unmatched junction bases numbered 11, after V lost 4 bases and J lost 6 bases. The CDR3 DNA reads TGTGCCAGCAGTTTTGACGCGGGAGGGCCTTGGGATACGCAGTATTTT. It codes for CASSFDAGGPWDTQYF.

The rearrangement joins TRBV11-2 to TRBJ2-3; D remains unclear. Germline V gene sequence: CDR1 SGHAT, CDR2 FQNNGV. The CDR3 spans 16 residues. Trimming cost V 0 bases and J 2 bases, with 12 bases left between them. CDR3 sequence (DNA): TGTGCCAGCAGCTTAGAAAGGCTCCCAATCACAGATACGCAGTATTTT. It codes for CASSLERLPITDTQYF.

This chain links TRBV11-1 with TRBJ2-3, with TRBD1 matching 9 bases. This CDR3 comprises 16 residues. V trimming: 5 bases; J trimming: 4 bases; junction bases outside the gene matches: 10. CDR1 and CDR2 (germline): SGHAT, FQDESV (reference sequence). The CDR3 DNA follows: TGTGCCAGCAGCGGCCGGGACAGGGTACGGCCAGATACGCAGTATTTT. Translation: CASSGRDRVRPDTQYF.

The chain combines TRBV7-3 with TRBJ1-1; 7 bases line up with TRBD1. With 0 bases clipped from V and 5 bases from J, the junction kept 6 bases outside the gene matches. This CDR3 has 15 amino acids. From germline, CDR1 is SGHTA and CDR2 FQGTGA. CDR3 DNA sequence: TGTGCCAGCAGCTTAACTACAGGGGCTGGGACTGAAGCTTTCTTT. It yields the protein CASSLTTGAGTEAFF.

This sequence joins TRBV19 and TRBJ2-1; 11 bases are shared with TRBD2. The V gene end was trimmed by 5 bases and the J gene end by 13 bases; junction bases not matched to a gene: 10. The germline V gene has CDR1 LNHDA and CDR2 SQIVND (reference sequence). The CDR3 is 14 residues long. CDR3 coding DNA: TGTGCCAGTAGTGGCCCCGGGACTAGCGGCAGACAGTTCTTC. Encoded protein: CASSGPGTSGRQFF.

This clone was counted only a few times. V usage is TRBV2 and J usage is TRBJ1-1; D ambiguous. Trimming cost V 6 bases and J 0 bases, with 8 bases left between them. Germline loops: CDR1 SNHLY, CDR2 FYNNEI. This CDR3 has 13 residues. CDR3 sequence: CASSPEMNTEAFF. The DNA of the CDR3 is TGTGCCAGCAGCCCCGAAATGAACACTGAAGCTTTCTTT.